These 7 T cell receptor beta chains were all obtained from the same sample, sequenced in a study of shared clonotypes between healthy human individuals. Libraries were prepared by immunoSEQ multiplex PCR; TCRdb keeps only in-frame clonotypes and omits some of them. The sample shows about 1 million clones, around 82% of them seen only once. What was sequenced was memory CD4+ T cells from PBMCs. The subset was: CD45RA-negative fraction. The receptors derive from a man between 18 and 29 years old in good health. Some clones in this sample may be carry-over from other donors' samples.

The chain links TRBV27 to TRBJ2-7; no clear D. The length of the CDR3 is 13 residues. V gave up 3 bases and J gave up 2 bases, with 8 bases separating them. The V gene's germline CDR1 is MNHEY and CDR2 SMNVEV (reference sequence). CDR3 in amino acids: CASSLGYPYEQYF. The CDR3 DNA reads TGTGCCAGCAGTTTGGGATACCCCTACGAGCAGTACTTC.

The chain has TRBV5-1 and TRBJ2-7; D may be TRBD2 (5 bases). CDR1 is SGHRS, CDR2 YFSETQ, per germline. Trimming took 0 bases from V and 1 from J, leaving 11 bases between them. The CDR3 consists of 15 residues. The CDR3, as DNA: TGCGCCAGCAGCTTGGCTGGAGGATTGTCCTACGAGCAGTACTTC. Translation: CASSLAGGLSYEQYF.

The V call is TRBV5-1, the J call TRBJ2-5; perhaps TRBD2 as D (6 bases). The CDR3 is 15 residues long. Germline CDR1 reads SGHRS; CDR2 reads YFSETQ. Trimming stripped 4 bases from V and 4 bases from J, with 17 bases between. CDR3 sequence: CASSRDSTRGETQYF. CDR3 DNA sequence: TGCGCCAGCAGCCGGGACTCAACCCGGGGAGAGACCCAGTACTTC. Full variable domain (rest looked up from reference TRBV5-1 and TRBJ2-5): KAGVTQTPRYLIKTRGQQVTLSCSPISGHRSVSWYQQTPGQGLQFLFEYFSETQRNKGNFPGRFSGRQFSNSRSEMNVSTLELGDSALYLCASSRDSTRGETQYFGPGTRLLVL.

This sequence joins TRBV28 and TRBJ1-2; 8 bases line up with TRBD1. CDR1 MDHEN and CDR2 SYDVKM come from the germline V gene. With V trimmed by 6 bases and J by 4 bases, 7 bases remained unmatched. This CDR3 region has 14 residues. The CDR3 DNA sequence: TGTGCCAGCAGCTACGACAGGGGCGGCTATGGCTACACCTTC. It encodes CASSYDRGGYGYTF.

With regard to this clone: It is likely a read error: a sequence one base away is far more abundant. Other DNA sequences in this sample translate to the same CDR3. The rearrangement links TRBV6-6 to TRBJ1-1; 8 nucleotides agree with TRBD1. The V gene's germline CDR1 is MNHNY and CDR2 SVGAGI (reference sequence). CDR3 length equals 15 residues. J was trimmed by 4 bases and V by 2 bases; bases with no gene match: 6. In nucleotides, the CDR3 is TGTGCCAGCAGTTACGACCGGGACAGGTCCACTGAAGCTTTCTTT. Its translation: CASSYDRDRSTEAFF.

The CDR3 coding sequence is TGTGCCAGCAGCCCCCGACTAGCGGGAGGGCGGCGGTACGAGCAGTACTTC. Residues: CASSPRLAGGRRYEQYF. This sequence joins TRBV4-2 and TRBJ2-7, with TRBD2 identical over 14 bases. After removal of 4 bases from V and 4 bases from J, the junction contained 9 bases not matched to a gene. The CDR3 runs to 17 residues. The germline V gene has CDR1 LGHNA and CDR2 YNFKEQ.

The J gene is TRBJ2-5, the V gene TRBV6-5, with TRBD2 matching over 8 bases. From germline, CDR1 is MNHEY and CDR2 SVGAGI. This CDR3 is built from 15 residues. V lost 6 bases and J lost 4; bases outside the gene matches: 10. In DNA, the CDR3 is TGTGCCAGCAGACCGGGACTAGTTTTCGGAGAGACCCAGTACTTC. Residues: CASRPGLVFGETQYF.